Listed below are T cell receptor beta chains from one sample, sequenced in a study of cytomegalovirus exposure and HLA in healthy donors. The protocol was immunoSEQ multiplex PCR, while the TCRdb copy is restricted to in-frame clones and leaves out a portion. The sample holds some 90,000 clones; 70% to 90% are singletons and the top ten take 3.9%. The sequenced sample was PBMCs. The receptors here all came from a woman aged 25 to 45 in good health and CMV-seronegative. Each CDR3 is given with its conserved first and last residue. The order of the fields is D gene, J gene, V gene, clone size, CDR3 protein, CDR3 DNA. A D gene is named only where the DNA matches it firmly. Clone size is not always given. Where it is, it says once, few, many or a class for expanded clones.

>TRBD1|TRBJ1-5|TRBV6-5|-
CASSETGGRQPQHF
TGTGCCAGCAGTGAAACAGGGGGCCGGCAGCCCCAGCATTTT
>TRBD2|TRBJ2-5|TRBV5-4|-
CASSLSSGGQETQYF
TGTGCCAGCAGCTTGTCTAGCGGGGGGCAAGAGACCCAGTACTTC
>-|TRBJ1-2|TRBV15|-
CATSRDLAEDGYTF
TGTGCCACCAGCAGAGATTTGGCCGAGGATGGCTACACCTTC
>TRBD1|TRBJ2-5|TRBV5-1|-
CASSTQTGDQETQYF
TGCGCCAGCAGCACCCAGACAGGGGACCAAGAGACCCAGTACTTC
>-|TRBJ1-6|TRBV6-4|-
CASIPGGDNYF
TGTGCCAGCATCCCCGGGGGGGACAATTACTTT
>TRBD1|TRBJ2-3|TRBV19|once
CASSIFQGATDTQYF
TGTGCCAGTAGTATCTTTCAGGGGGCAACAGATACGCAGTATTTT
>-|TRBJ2-3|TRBV5-6|-
CASSPFIGGDTQYF
TGTGCCAGCAGCCCCTTTATCGGGGGAGATACGCAGTATTTT
>-|TRBJ2-2|TRBV10-3|-
CAISEAGARGELFF
TGTGCCATCAGTGAAGCAGGGGCCAGGGGGGAGCTGTTTTTT
>TRBD1|TRBJ1-2|TRBV28|-
CASSRGQGLGYTF
TGTGCCAGCAGCCGGGGACAGGGCCTTGGCTACACCTTC
>TRBD1|TRBJ1-1|TRBV9|-
CASSEYGQGWVGTEAFF
TGTGCCAGCAGTGAGTACGGACAGGGATGGGTGGGCACTGAAGCTTTCTTT
>-|TRBJ2-1|TRBV27|-
CASSSSSGQKINEQFF
TGTGCCAGCAGTTCCTCTAGTGGACAGAAAATAAATGAGCAGTTCTTC